Listed below are T cell receptor beta chains from one sample, sequenced in a study of cytomegalovirus exposure and HLA in healthy donors. This table comes from immunoSEQ multiplex PCR, and its TCRdb copy is limited to in-frame clones, with some not included. The sample records roughly 220,000 clones, approximately 70% being singletons. Material: PBMCs. Receptors were obtained from a woman aged 30 to 39 in good health and CMV-seronegative. CDR3s include the opening cysteine and the closing phenylalanine or tryptophan. D genes are given only for firm matches. Clone size is not always given. Where it is, it says once, few, many or a class for expanded clones.

TRBV7-9	.	TRBJ1-1	.	CASSLGGLNTEAFF	TGTGCCAGCAGCTTAGGGGGCTTGAACACTGAAGCTTTCTTT
TRBV7-9	.	TRBJ2-2	TRBD2	CSSSTPSGGRDGELFF	TGTTCCAGCAGCACCCCTAGCGGGGGGCGTGACGGGGAGCTGTTTTTT
TRBV11-3	once	TRBJ1-3	.	CASSFAGTGSTIYF	TGTGCCAGCAGCTTCGCAGGGACTGGAAGCACCATATATTTT
TRBV5-1	.	TRBJ2-2	TRBD1	CASSLVGGSTGELLF	TGCGCCAGCAGCTTGGTAGGGGGCAGCACCGGGGAGCTGCTTTTT
TRBV4-2	.	TRBJ2-3	.	CASSLRDTDTQYF	TGTGCCAGCAGCCTTCGAGACACAGATACGCAGTATTTT
TRBV5-6	.	TRBJ2-4	.	CASSLWGVTKNIQYF	TGTGCCAGCAGCTTGTGGGGGGTGACCAAAAACATTCAGTACTTC
TRBV5-1	once	TRBJ1-1	.	CASSLGQRYTEAFF	TGCGCCAGCAGCTTGGGACAGAGATACACTGAAGCTTTCTTT
TRBV30	few	TRBJ1-3	.	CAWSRQGIGNTIYF	TGTGCCTGGAGTCGCCAGGGTATAGGAAACACCATATATTTT
TRBV7-9	.	TRBJ2-2	TRBD2	CASSLGLAGGYGTGELFF	TGTGCCAGCAGCTTAGGGCTAGCGGGGGGCTACGGCACCGGGGAGCTGTTTTTT
TRBV27	.	TRBJ1-2	TRBD1	CASSRLDRGPNYGYTF	TGTGCCAGCAGCCGGCTGGACAGGGGGCCTAACTATGGCTACACCTTC
TRBV6-6	.	TRBJ1-4	TRBD1	CASSYSADRGNEKLFF	TGTGCCAGCAGTTACTCAGCGGACAGGGGTAATGAAAAACTGTTTTTT
TRBV2	.	TRBJ1-4	.	CASSRQINEKLFF	TGTGCCAGCAGTAGACAGATTAATGAAAAACTGTTTTTT
TRBV29-1	.	TRBJ2-3	TRBD1	CSVAGGEDGDTQYF	TGCAGCGTTGCAGGGGGCGAGGACGGGGATACGCAGTATTTT
TRBV5-6	.	TRBJ2-1	.	CASSFQDRHEQFF	TGTGCCAGCAGCTTTCAGGATCGCCATGAGCAGTTCTTC
TRBV5-1	once	TRBJ2-7	TRBD1	CASSLEQGASYEQYF	TGCGCCAGCAGCTTGGAACAGGGGGCGTCCTACGAGCAGTACTTC
TRBV4-1	once	TRBJ2-5	TRBD2	CASSQGGTRASGVQETQYF	TGCGCCAGCAGCCAAGGGGGGACTAGAGCAAGTGGGGTCCAAGAGACCCAGTACTTC
TRBV27	.	TRBJ2-5	TRBD1	CASSFEGQGTQETQYF	TGTGCCAGCAGTTTTGAGGGACAGGGGACCCAAGAGACCCAGTACTTC
TRBV2	.	TRBJ2-3	TRBD2	CVSSEARRASGKDTQYF	TGTGTCAGCAGTGAAGCCCGGAGGGCTAGCGGGAAGGATACGCAGTATTTT
TRBV5-6	.	TRBJ1-2	.	CASSFVQASNYGYTF	TGTGCCAGCAGCTTTGTCCAGGCGTCTAACTATGGCTACACCTTC
TRBV7-8	few	TRBJ1-1	.	CASSLEVGDTEAFF	TGTGCCAGCAGCTTAGAGGTCGGGGACACTGAAGCTTTCTTT
TRBV7-3	.	TRBJ2-5	TRBD1	CASSLGTGVGETQYF	TGTGCCAGCAGCTTGGGGACAGGGGTAGGAGAGACCCAGTACTTC
TRBV5-1	.	TRBJ1-1	TRBD1	CASSLRQGSTLNTEAFF	TGCGCCAGCAGCTTACGACAGGGGAGTACTTTGAACACTGAAGCTTTCTTT
TRBV7-8	few	TRBJ2-5	TRBD2	CASSPTSGEVETQYF	TGTGCCAGCAGCCCGACTAGCGGGGAGGTAGAGACCCAGTACTTC
TRBV5-4	.	TRBJ1-5	.	CASSPGGDQPQHF	TGTGCCAGCAGCCCTGGCGGGGACCAGCCCCAGCATTTT
TRBV10-3	few	TRBJ1-6	.	CAIRRTANDDSPLHF	TGTGCCATCAGGCGGACAGCAAATGATGATTCACCCCTCCACTTT
TRBV5-4	.	TRBJ2-3	TRBD2	CASSSQLAGTDTQYF	TGTGCCAGCAGCTCCCAGCTAGCGGGGACAGATACGCAGTATTTT
TRBV6-1	once	TRBJ2-7	.	CASSEVKDILSYEQYF	TGTGCCAGCAGTGAAGTCAAGGACATACTATCCTACGAGCAGTACTTC
TRBV11-3	.	TRBJ1-4	.	CASSLDHGGKLFF	TGTGCCAGCAGTTTAGATCACGGCGGAAAACTGTTTTTT
TRBV27	.	TRBJ2-7	.	CASSLRSGSYEQYF	TGTGCCAGCAGTTTACGGTCGGGGTCCTACGAGCAGTACTTC
TRBV19	.	TRBJ1-1	TRBD1	CASTPGTGRDTEAFF	TGTGCCAGTACCCCCGGGACAGGGAGGGACACTGAAGCTTTCTTT
TRBV14	.	TRBJ2-7	.	CASSQGGINEQYF	TGTGCCAGCAGCCAAGGAGGGATTAACGAGCAGTACTTC
TRBV19	once	TRBJ2-2	TRBD2	CASPGRDTGELFF	TGTGCCAGTCCAGGGAGGGACACCGGGGAGCTGTTTTTT
TRBV7-6	.	TRBJ1-6	.	CASSLIQIPNSPLHF	TGTGCCAGCAGCTTAATACAGATACCTAATTCCCCCCTCCACTTT
TRBV29-1	.	TRBJ2-1	.	CSTVGWYRDGNNEQFF	TGCAGCACGGTTGGTTGGTACAGGGACGGAAACAATGAGCAGTTCTTC
TRBV30	.	TRBJ1-4	.	CAWSVSDTHTEKLFF	TGTGCCTGGAGTGTTTCGGACACCCATACTGAAAAACTGTTTTTT
TRBV5-6	few	TRBJ2-1	.	CASSLQGNNEQFF	TGTGCCAGCAGCTTACAGGGAAACAATGAGCAGTTCTTC
TRBV7-9	once	TRBJ1-1	TRBD1	CASSLGMAGGVEAFF	TGTGCCAGCAGCTTAGGGATGGCAGGGGGCGTTGAAGCTTTCTTT
TRBV6-1	.	TRBJ2-5	.	CASIETSPWEQYF	TGTGCCAGCATCGAGACATCCCCCTGGGAGCAGTACTTC
TRBV25-1	.	TRBJ1-2	.	CASSEYGARLGGYTF	TGTGCCAGCAGTGAATACGGAGCTCGCCTCGGGGGCTACACCTTC